These 16 T cell receptor beta chains originate from one sample sequenced in a study of T cells after yellow fever vaccination. TCRdb passed the 5' RACE reads through MiXCR, listing each CDR3 protein once. The sample carries more than 300,000 distinct CDR3 sequences, around 10% recorded once. The sequencing here drew on CD4+ T cells sorted from PBMCs, taken 45 days after the yellow fever booster vaccination. Source of these receptors: a man younger than 35 who received the YFV17D yellow fever vaccine.

The DNA of the CDR3 is TGTGCCATCAGTAGCGGGACAGGACAGCTGGGGAACTATGGCTACACCTTC. It specifies CAISSGTGQLGNYGYTF. The chain recombines TRBV10-3 with TRBJ1-2; 8 bases match TRBD1. The V gene end was trimmed by 5 bases and the J gene end by 2 bases; junction bases not matched to a gene: 13. Looked up from germline, CDR1 is ENHRY and CDR2 is SYGVKD. The CDR3 covers 17 residues.

V usage is TRBV6-2 or TRBV6-3 and J usage is TRBJ2-5; 11 bases line up with TRBD2. This CDR3 region has 14 residues. Per the germline V gene, CDR1 is MNHEY and CDR2 is SVGEGT. The J segment lost 5 bases and the V segment lost 5 bases, leaving 4 bases of the junction unmatched. In DNA form, the CDR3 reads TGTGCCAGCAGTCCTAGCGGGGGGATGGAGACCCAGTACTTC. Protein product: CASSPSGGMETQYF.

The V call is TRBV7-3, the J call TRBJ2-3; 7 bases are a match to TRBD1. The junction had 5 bases not matched to a gene; V was cut back by 8 bases and J by 0 bases. Germline lookup yields CDR1 SGHTA and CDR2 FQGTGA. CDR3 length equals 14 residues. CDR3 sequence reads: CASAKGASTDTQYF. In DNA, the CDR3 is TGTGCCAGCGCGAAGGGGGCGAGCACAGATACGCAGTATTTT.

This clonotype came up a few times. The chain employs TRBV5-1 and TRBJ2-3; weak D call: TRBD2 (6 bases). V lost 3 bases to trimming and J lost 1 base, with 9 bases between them. The CDR3 contains 14 residues. From germline, CDR1 is SGHRS and CDR2 YFSETQ. The CDR3 spells CASSSGGRTDTQYF. Here the CDR3 DNA reads TGCGCCAGCAGCTCCGGGGGACGCACAGATACGCAGTATTTT.

This clonotype was seen more than once but under ten times. This rearrangement joins TRBV11-1 to TRBJ2-7, with 8 nucleotides matching TRBD1. V lost 5 bases and J lost 5; bases outside the gene matches: 8. Looked up from germline, CDR1 is SGHAT and CDR2 is FQDESV (reference sequence). The CDR3 is 14 residues long. In DNA, the CDR3 is TGTGCCAGCAGCCCCCGGACAGGGACGGACGAGCAGTACTTC. Protein product: CASSPRTGTDEQYF.

This clonotype appeared a few times. The CDR3 coding sequence is TGCGCCAGCAGCGGGGGCTACGGGGAGAGGTCCTACAATGAGCAGTTCTTC. The encoded protein is CASSGGYGERSYNEQFF. The genes are TRBV5-1 and TRBJ2-1, with D maybe TRBD1 (6 bases). The CDR3 extends over 17 amino acids. V was pared by 4 bases and J by 1 base, with 18 bases between. Per germline, CDR1 SGHRS and CDR2 YFSETQ.

For the CDR3, the DNA is TGCGCCAGCAGCCAGCAGGACTTGGTTGCGAACACCGGGGAGCTGTTTTTT. As protein: CASSQQDLVANTGELFF. The gene calls are TRBV4-1 and TRBJ2-2, with D perhaps TRBD2 (5 bases). Germline CDR1 and CDR2: MGHRA and YSYEKL. With 3 bases removed from V and 0 bases from J, the gap between germline ends came to 14 bases. The CDR3 has 17 amino acids.

The V gene is TRBV5-1, the J gene TRBJ2-5; TRBD2 agrees at 7 bases. Germline loops: CDR1 SGHRS, CDR2 YFSETQ. This CDR3 has 14 residues. The V and J ends lost 0 bases and 5 bases, in that order; junction bases with no gene match: 4. CDR3 in amino acids: CASSLVSGVETQYF. CDR3 in DNA: TGCGCCAGCAGCTTGGTGAGCGGGGTGGAGACCCAGTACTTC. Filled out from reference TRBV5-1 and TRBJ2-5, the complete variable domain reads KAGVTQTPRYLIKTRGQQVTLSCSPISGHRSVSWYQQTPGQGLQFLFEYFSETQRNKGNFPGRFSGRQFSNSRSEMNVSTLELGDSALYLCASSLVSGVETQYFGPGTRLLVL.

This clonotype was detected a few times. The chain employs TRBV30 and TRBJ2-1, with a tentative D call TRBD2 (5 bases). V lost 0 bases to trimming and J lost 10 bases, with 10 bases between them. This CDR3 is 12 amino acids long. Per the germline V gene, CDR1 is GTSNPN and CDR2 is SVGIG (reference sequence). DNA of the CDR3: TGTGCCTGGAGTGTAGCGGCAGTGGAGCAGTTCTTC. Its protein product is CAWSVAAVEQFF.

This clonotype was counted at least ten times. The chain has TRBV12-3 or TRBV12-4 and TRBJ2-2; weak D call: TRBD1 (6 bases). The CDR3 contains 15 residues. V was pared by 6 bases and J by 1 base, with 12 bases between. Here the CDR3 DNA reads TGTGCCAGCAGCCAGGGGTCCCTGAACACCGGGGAGCTGTTTTTT. This translates into CASSQGSLNTGELFF.

This clonotype was found a few times. The chain couples TRBV20-1 to TRBJ1-5, with TRBD1 identical over 7 bases. The J segment lost 4 bases and the V segment lost 6 bases, leaving 3 bases of the junction unmatched. Germline V lookup: CDR1 DFQATT, CDR2 SNEGSKA (reference sequence). CDR3 length: 12 residues. The CDR3 DNA reads as TGCAGTGCCGGGACAGCGAATCAGCCCCAGCATTTT. Protein product: CSAGTANQPQHF.

V is TRBV20-1 and J is TRBJ2-5, with D possibly TRBD2 on 6 matching bases. Germline CDR1 is DFQATT and CDR2 is SNEGSKA (reference sequence). V was shortened by 3 bases and J by 0 bases, with 11 bases between the two germline ends. This CDR3 region has 14 residues. CDR3 sequence reads: CSASPSGDQETQYF. CDR3 sequence (DNA): TGCAGTGCTAGCCCCTCGGGGGACCAAGAGACCCAGTACTTC.

Only a few counts were recorded for this clonotype. This chain joins TRBV20-1 and TRBJ2-5; D remains unclear. V was shortened by 0 bases and J by 4 bases, with 9 bases between the two germline ends. Germline CDR1 is DFQATT and CDR2 is SNEGSKA (reference sequence). This CDR3 contains 13 residues. CDR3 DNA sequence: TGCAGTGCTAGAGATCCAGTGGCAGAGACCCAGTACTTC. This sequence encodes CSARDPVAETQYF.

This clonotype showed up just a few times. The genes are TRBV28 and TRBJ2-3; D uncertain. V gave up 4 bases and J gave up 3 bases, with 17 bases separating them. The length of the CDR3 is 16 residues. Germline V gene sequence: CDR1 MDHEN, CDR2 SYDVKM. DNA of the CDR3: TGTGCCAGCAGTTCACACCCACCCCAAGGGACAGATACGCAGTATTTT. Encoded protein: CASSSHPPQGTDTQYF.

This clonotype was seen a few times. CDR3 in DNA: TGTGCCAGCAGTCAGGGTATTGAGCAGTACGTC. Encoded protein: CASSQGIEQYV. V usage is TRBV6-2 or TRBV6-3 and J usage is TRBJ2-7; TRBD1 is a possible D gene (5 bases). The germline V and J ends were trimmed by 5 bases and 7 bases, with 9 bases remaining between them. The CDR3 extends over 11 amino acids. The germline V gene encodes CDR1 MNHEY and CDR2 SVGEGT.

The chain carries TRBV10-2 and TRBJ2-7; 12 bases fit TRBD2. From germline, CDR1 is WSHSY and CDR2 SAAADI. The V gene end was trimmed by 8 bases and the J gene end by 4 bases; junction bases not matched to a gene: 9. This CDR3 contains 15 residues. This chain's CDR3 is CASSSGGASKYEQYF. The CDR3 nucleotides read TGCGCCAGCTCTAGCGGGGGGGCTAGTAAGTACGAGCAGTACTTC.